The 26 T cell receptor beta chains below all came from one sample that was sequenced in a study of shared clonotypes between healthy human individuals. Clones were sequenced by immunoSEQ multiplex PCR, and TCRdb holds only the in-frame ones, with some missing. The sample yields over 700,000 clones, roughly 72% seen once. The source material was memory CD4+ T cells sorted from blood. Subset defined: CD45RA-negative fraction. These receptors originate from a woman in her twenties or thirties in good health.

A note on this clone: This clone may be a read error of a much larger clone one base away. The same CDR3 also results from other DNA sequences found in this sample. The genes are TRBV7-8 and TRBJ1-5; no clear D gene. This CDR3 spans 12 amino acids. The germline V gene has CDR1 SGHVS and CDR2 FQNEAQ. V gave up 1 base and J gave up 6 bases, with 4 bases separating them. CDR3: CASSLESQPQHF. CDR3 bases: TGTGCCAGCAGCTTAGAGAGTCAGCCCCAGCATTTT.

CDR3 in amino acids: CASSPGPGYYNEQFF. The DNA of the CDR3 is TGTGCCAGCTCACCAGGGCCAGGGTACTACAATGAGCAGTTCTTC. The chain uses TRBV18 and TRBJ2-1; a possible D gene is TRBD1 (5 bases). This CDR3 has 15 amino acids. CDR1 is KGHSH, CDR2 LQKENI, per germline. V was shortened by 2 bases and J by 3 bases, with 11 bases between the two germline ends.

The chain is built from TRBV27 and TRBJ2-2, with D possibly matching TRBD2 (5 bases). Germline V gives CDR1 MNHEY, CDR2 SMNVEV (reference sequence). Trimming left V 8 bases short and J 6 bases short, with 16 bases between. The CDR3 contains 14 residues. The CDR3 region is CASSASPRAGELFF. CDR3 nucleotide sequence: TGTGCCAGCTCCGCTAGCCCCCGGGCCGGGGAGCTGTTTTTT.

Note on this clone: This sample includes further DNA sequences coding for the same CDR3. The chain links TRBV10-3 to TRBJ1-1, with D hard to call. The CDR3 is made up of 13 amino acids. V lost 3 bases, J lost 4 bases, and 9 bases lay in between. Germline V gene sequence: CDR1 ENHRY, CDR2 SYGVKD. Here the CDR3 DNA reads TGTGCCATCAGTGACGGAGGGCCCACTGAAGCTTTCTTT. Its protein is CAISDGGPTEAFF.

The chain combines TRBV6-1 with TRBJ1-3, with TRBD1 matching over 7 bases. The CDR3 spans 14 residues. Germline CDR1 is MNHNS and CDR2 is SASEGT. Germline trimming cut 5 bases from V and 2 bases from J; bases unmatched to any gene: 3. CDR3 nucleotides: TGTGCCAGCAGTCGGGACAGTACTGGAAACACCATATATTTT. This codes for CASSRDSTGNTIYF.

The J gene is TRBJ1-1, the V gene TRBV27; TRBD1 agrees at 9 bases. Unmatched junction bases numbered 7, after V lost 4 bases and J lost 1 base. The CDR3 consists of 16 residues. CDR1 and CDR2 (germline): MNHEY, SMNVEV (reference sequence). The CDR3 loop reads CASSSVPGQGNTEAFF. CDR3 bases: TGTGCCAGCAGTTCGGTCCCGGGACAGGGGAACACTGAAGCTTTCTTT.

This clone was picked up many times. The CDR3 reads CASSLWNRRGPSGTEAFF. The CDR3 region has the DNA TGTGCCAGCAGCTTATGGAATAGACGGGGCCCTTCTGGGACTGAAGCTTTCTTT. This sequence joins TRBV11-1 and TRBJ1-1; D is perhaps TRBD1 (5 bases). V was trimmed by 2 bases and J by 5 bases, leaving 24 bases between them. The CDR3 has 18 residues. Per the germline V gene, CDR1 is SGHAT and CDR2 is FQDESV (reference sequence).

This clone occurred a few times. The V and J genes are TRBV11-2 and TRBJ2-2; no clear D gene. Trimming took 5 bases from V and 2 from J, leaving 6 bases between them. The length of the CDR3 is 13 residues. Germline V CDR1 and CDR2: SGHAT, FQNNGV. CDR3: CASSTTNTGELFF. DNA of the CDR3: TGTGCCAGCAGCACTACTAACACCGGGGAGCTGTTTTTT. Filled out from reference TRBV11-2 and TRBJ2-2, the complete variable domain reads EAGVAQSPRYKIIEKRQSVAFWCNPISGHATLYWYQQILGQGPKLLIQFQNNGVVDDSQLPKDRFSAERLKGVDSTLKIQPAKLEDSAVYLCASSTTNTGELFFGEGSRLTVL.

V usage is TRBV2 and J usage is TRBJ2-7; D unresolved. CDR1 is SNHLY and CDR2 is FYNNEI in the germline V gene. V lost 7 bases and J lost 1, with 14 bases in between. The CDR3 covers 14 residues. For the CDR3, the DNA is TGTGCCAGCATCCGGTGGGCCGTATCCTACGAGCAGTACTTC. Translation gives CASIRWAVSYEQYF.

The chain recombines TRBV27 with TRBJ2-7; 7 bases line up with TRBD2. Germline-derived CDR1 and CDR2 are MNHEY and SMNVEV (reference sequence). V trimming: 3 bases; J trimming: 5 bases; junction bases outside the gene matches: 7. The CDR3 totals 14 residues. The CDR3 DNA reads as TGTGCCAGCAGTTTGGGCGGGAGTGGGGACGAGCAGTACTTC. Translating gives CASSLGGSGDEQYF.

The chain is built from TRBV6-5 and TRBJ2-5, with D perhaps TRBD2 (5 bases). Trimming pared 6 bases from V and 2 bases from J, leaving 10 bases between. CDR1 MNHEY and CDR2 SVGAGI come from the germline V gene. The CDR3 runs 13 residues. The CDR3 DNA reads TGTGCCAGCAGGGAGTGGAGGCAAGAGACCCAGTACTTC. Translated: CASREWRQETQYF.

The chain links TRBV5-1 to TRBJ1-2; no reliable D call. The CDR3 is 13 amino acids. Per the germline V gene, CDR1 is SGHRS and CDR2 is YFSETQ. V gave up 7 bases and J gave up 2 bases, with 12 bases separating them. CDR3 DNA: TGCGCCAGCGGCCGAGCGGTAAACTATGGCTACACCTTC. Protein product: CASGRAVNYGYTF.

Points on this clone: Other DNA sequences in this sample translate to the same CDR3. The rearrangement uses TRBV10-1 and TRBJ2-7, with a weak D call TRBD2 (6 bases). Looked up from germline, CDR1 is WNHNN and CDR2 is SYGVQD (reference sequence). The germline V and J ends were trimmed by 2 bases and 0 bases, with 11 bases remaining between them. This CDR3 has 15 residues. The CDR3 region has the DNA TGCGCCAGCAGTGAGACTTCGGGACTCTCCTACGAGCAGTACTTC. As protein: CASSETSGLSYEQYF.

The chain employs TRBV7-2 and TRBJ1-2; D possibly corresponds to TRBD1 (6 bases). Trimming took off 3 bases at V and 8 bases at J, with 10 bases between the two ends. The CDR3 covers 12 residues. In germline, CDR1 is SGHTA, CDR2 FQGNSA. The CDR3 reads CASSFYGGGYTF. As DNA, the CDR3 is TGTGCCAGCAGCTTCTACGGGGGCGGCTACACCTTC.

The chain is built from TRBV19 and TRBJ2-1, with 9 bases fitting TRBD2. Per the germline V gene, CDR1 is LNHDA and CDR2 is SQIVND (reference sequence). The CDR3 extends over 14 amino acids. Losses at the gene ends were 4 bases for V and 5 bases for J; bases not matched to a gene: 3. The CDR3 region is CASSRTSANNEQFF. Written as DNA, the CDR3 is TGTGCCAGTAGTAGGACTAGCGCAAACAATGAGCAGTTCTTC. The variable domain in full, with the rest retrieved from reference TRBV19 and TRBJ2-1, is DGGITQSPKYLFRKEGQNVTLSCEQNLNHDAMYWYRQDPGQGLRLIYYSQIVNDFQKGDIAEGYSVSREKKESFPLTVTSAQKNPTAFYLCASSRTSANNEQFFGPGTRLTVL.

This rearrangement joins TRBV7-2 to TRBJ2-7; TRBD2 matches 7 bases. This CDR3 region has 17 residues. CDR1 is SGHTA, CDR2 FQGNSA, per germline. The V and J ends lost 1 base and 3 bases, in that order; junction bases with no gene match: 12. CDR3 bases: TGTGCCAGCAGCTTAGGGTCGGGGCTAGCGGAGGACTACGAGCAGTACTTC. It codes for CASSLGSGLAEDYEQYF.

The chain recombines TRBV5-1 with TRBJ1-5; D perhaps matches TRBD1 (5 bases). This CDR3 has 15 residues. The germline gives CDR1 SGHRS, CDR2 YFSETQ. V lost 4 bases to trimming and J lost 5 bases, with 16 bases between them. CDR3 region: CASSPGHEGYQPQHF. The CDR3 DNA reads TGCGCCAGCAGCCCCGGACACGAGGGCTATCAGCCCCAGCATTTT.

The chain combines TRBV7-2 with TRBJ2-5; TRBD2 agrees at 7 bases. The germline gives CDR1 SGHTA, CDR2 FQGNSA. The V and J ends lost 3 bases and 5 bases, in that order; junction bases with no gene match: 3. There are 13 residues in the CDR3. The CDR3 region is CASSFQRDETQYF. In nucleotides, the CDR3 is TGTGCCAGCAGCTTCCAGCGGGATGAGACCCAGTACTTC.

Notes on this clone: The junction departs from the called germline gene at one end, perhaps through a read error. The J gene is TRBJ1-5, the V gene TRBV5-1; unclear D gene. This CDR3 region has 14 residues. Germline V lookup: CDR1 SGHRS, CDR2 YFSETQ. In DNA, the CDR3 is TGCGCCAGCAGCTTGGGGACCGACAATCGGCCCCAGCATTTT. Translation gives CASSLGTDNRPQHF.

In DNA, the CDR3 is TGTGCCAGCAGCTTACAGGCCGCCAGCAGGGAGCTGTTTTTT. It translates to CASSLQAASRELFF. This rearrangement joins TRBV7-6 to TRBJ2-2; D uncertain. Trimming removed 2 bases at V and 9 bases at J, with 13 bases between. This CDR3 is built from 14 residues. The germline gives CDR1 SGHVS, CDR2 FNYEAQ.

This clone showed up many times. This chain uses TRBV29-1 with TRBJ2-5, with D perhaps matching TRBD1 (5 bases). Trimming stripped 7 bases from V and 4 bases from J, with 19 bases between. The germline V gene encodes CDR1 SQVTM and CDR2 ANQGSEA. This CDR3 is built from 14 residues. The CDR3 region is CSAAGSGARETQYF. The DNA of the CDR3 is TGCAGCGCTGCAGGCAGTGGGGCCCGAGAGACCCAGTACTTC.

The chain employs TRBV30 and TRBJ1-3; D not certain. CDR1 GTSNPN and CDR2 SVGIG come from the germline V gene (reference sequence). Trimming removed 3 bases from V and 0 bases from J, with 3 bases in between. CDR3 length: 12 amino acids. CDR3 sequence (DNA): TGTGCCTGGAGCGCCTCTGGAAACACCATATATTTT. Protein: CAWSASGNTIYF.

V gene TRBV6-5 combines with J gene TRBJ1-6; D unresolved. There are 13 residues in the CDR3. Deletions cut 6 bases from V and 8 bases from J, with 11 bases between. Germline-derived CDR1 and CDR2 are MNHEY and SVGAGI. The CDR3 loop reads CASSGGGYSPLHF. CDR3 in DNA: TGTGCCAGCAGCGGAGGAGGGTATTCACCCCTCCACTTT.

The rearrangement joins TRBV28 to TRBJ1-1; D is undetermined. Germline lookup yields CDR1 MDHEN and CDR2 SYDVKM. The CDR3 length is 12 residues. The CDR3 nucleotides are TGTGCGGGGATAAGTTCGGGAGGTGAAGCTTTCTTT. Protein product: CAGISSGGEAFF.

This rearrangement joins TRBV19 to TRBJ2-7; TRBD1 matches at 8 bases. CDR3 size: 16 residues. The trim removed 3 bases at V and 3 bases at J, leaving 10 bases unmatched. Per the germline V gene, CDR1 is LNHDA and CDR2 is SQIVND (reference sequence). The CDR3 spells CASSMDVGQEIYEQYF. CDR3 DNA: TGTGCCAGTAGTATGGACGTGGGACAGGAAATCTACGAGCAGTACTTC.

Only one count was recorded for this clone. Within the sample, other DNA sequences also encode this same CDR3. This chain joins TRBV19 and TRBJ2-7, with TRBD2 identical over 7 bases. The CDR3 is 13 residues long. Germline CDR1 is LNHDA and CDR2 is SQIVND (reference sequence). Trimming took 1 base from V and 3 from J; bases not matched to a gene: 0. The CDR3 is CASSIGGGYEQYF. The CDR3 coding sequence is TGTGCCAGTAGTATAGGGGGGGGCTACGAGCAGTACTTC. Based on the CDR3 plus reference TRBV19 and TRBJ2-7, the full variable domain is DGGITQSPKYLFRKEGQNVTLSCEQNLNHDAMYWYRQDPGQGLRLIYYSQIVNDFQKGDIAEGYSVSREKKESFPLTVTSAQKNPTAFYLCASSIGGGYEQYFGPGTRLTVT.